These 16 T cell receptor beta chains share one sample of origin, sequenced in a study of neoadjuvant anti-PD-1 for oral cavity cancer. Profiled with immunoSEQ multiplex PCR; TCRdb holds only in-frame clones, not every one. The sample carries about 61,000 clones, under 85% recorded once. This material consisted of PBMCs, taken before nivolumab (anti-PD-1) treatment. The receptors originated from a person between 40 and 85 years old with oral cavity squamous cell carcinoma.

This CDR3 is CASSLAVINSPLHF. The CDR3 DNA is TGTGCCAGCAGTTTAGCGGTAATTAATTCACCCCTCCACTTT. This chain links TRBV27 with TRBJ1-6; no firm D call. The CDR3 totals 14 residues. CDR1 is MNHEY and CDR2 is SMNVEV in the germline V gene (reference sequence). V shed 2 bases and J shed 6 bases, with 8 bases lying between them.

This CDR3 reads CASSAGDRADTQYF. DNA of the CDR3: TGTGCCAGCAGTGCGGGGGATCGGGCAGATACGCAGTATTTT. This chain uses TRBV2 with TRBJ2-3, with D possibly TRBD2 on 6 matching bases. Trimming shortened V by 4 bases and J by 4 bases, and 12 bases separated the two germline ends. Germline V gives CDR1 SNHLY, CDR2 FYNNEI. This CDR3 is built from 14 residues.

This chain links TRBV10-2 with TRBJ2-7; D remains ambiguous. The CDR3 totals 15 residues. Germline V CDR1 and CDR2: WSHSY, SAAADI. V shed 2 bases and J shed 0 bases, with 11 bases lying between them. The chain's CDR3 is CASSERAALSYEQYF. In DNA form, the CDR3 reads TGCGCCAGCAGTGAGCGGGCAGCCCTCTCCTACGAGCAGTACTTC.

This chain connects TRBV5-1 to TRBJ1-6; D not certain. V was shortened by 2 bases and J by 7 bases, with 16 bases between the two germline ends. CDR3 length: 16 amino acids. Per the germline V gene, CDR1 is SGHRS and CDR2 is YFSETQ. CDR3: CASSFNLLEENSPLHF. CDR3 DNA sequence: TGCGCCAGCAGCTTTAACCTTCTAGAAGAAAATTCACCCCTCCACTTT.

This chain links TRBV5-1 with TRBJ2-3; 7 bases are shared with TRBD2. Germline V CDR1 and CDR2: SGHRS, YFSETQ. J was trimmed by 1 base and V by 4 bases; bases with no gene match: 15. CDR3 size: 18 residues. The CDR3 sequence is CASSPWGSGTAGTDTQYF. Written as DNA, the CDR3 is TGCGCCAGCAGCCCTTGGGGGAGCGGGACCGCTGGCACAGATACGCAGTATTTT.

The V call is TRBV9, the J call TRBJ1-1; D gene ambiguous. CDR1 SGDLS and CDR2 YYNGEE come from the germline V gene. V shed 4 bases and J shed 3 bases, with 16 bases lying between them. This CDR3 spans 15 amino acids. The CDR3 reads CASSQSPAAHTEAFF. The CDR3 nucleotides are TGTGCCAGCAGCCAAAGTCCGGCGGCTCACACTGAAGCTTTCTTT.

J is TRBJ2-7 and V is TRBV18, with D maybe TRBD2 (5 bases). The CDR3 extends over 16 amino acids. Trimming pared 5 bases from V and 4 bases from J, leaving 21 bases between. Germline V CDR1 and CDR2: KGHSH, LQKENI. CDR3 amino acids: CASSSSGGISRYEQYF. DNA of the CDR3: TGTGCCAGCTCATCCTCCGGAGGCATCTCAAGGTACGAGCAGTACTTC.

This chain joins TRBV29-1 and TRBJ1-6; no reliable D call. The V gene's germline CDR1 is SQVTM and CDR2 ANQGSEA. V was cut by 7 bases and J by 6 bases, with 13 bases left in between. CDR3 length: 13 amino acids. This CDR3 is CSAKSAPNSPLHF. Written as DNA, the CDR3 is TGCAGCGCCAAGAGTGCCCCTAATTCACCCCTCCACTTT.

As to this clone: The same CDR3 is also encoded by other DNA sequences in this sample. The rearrangement links TRBV11-3 to TRBJ2-3; D may match TRBD1 or TRBD2 (5 bases each). This CDR3 comprises 15 residues. V shed 6 bases and J shed 2 bases, with 15 bases lying between them. Germline V CDR1 and CDR2: SGHNT, YENEEA. The CDR3 DNA sequence: TGTGCCAGCAGTTTTAGAGAGGGGCCCACAGATACGCAGTATTTT. Translating gives CASSFREGPTDTQYF.

The chain joins TRBV14 to TRBJ2-1; no clear D gene. There are 13 residues in the CDR3. The ends were cut back, 7 bases at V and 4 bases at J, with 11 bases in the middle. Germline CDR1 and CDR2: SGHDN and FVKESK. CDR3 sequence reads: CASNPTLYNEQFF. The CDR3 DNA reads as TGTGCCAGCAACCCGACACTTTACAATGAGCAGTTCTTC.

The chain joins TRBV5-1 to TRBJ1-1; tentative D call: TRBD1 (6 bases). The CDR3 has 13 residues. Germline values: CDR1 SGHRS, CDR2 YFSETQ. Trimming removed 4 bases from V and 1 base from J, with 8 bases in between. The CDR3 protein is CASSRTENTEAFF. CDR3 bases: TGCGCCAGCAGCCGGACAGAGAACACTGAAGCTTTCTTT.

This chain links TRBV28 with TRBJ2-7, with 7 nucleotides matching TRBD2. The CDR3 is 16 residues long. The J segment lost 2 bases and the V segment lost 3 bases, leaving 10 bases of the junction unmatched. Germline V gene data show CDR1 as MDHEN and CDR2 as SYDVKM. The CDR3 region is CASSLGGLISPYEQYF. CDR3 coding DNA: TGTGCCAGCAGTTTGGGGGGACTAATCAGCCCCTACGAGCAGTACTTC.

The chain is built from TRBV15 and TRBJ2-5; possible D gene TRBD2, 6 bases. V lost 1 base, J lost 3 bases, and 12 bases lay in between. The CDR3 covers 15 residues. The germline CDR1 and CDR2 sequences are LNHNV and YYDKDF (reference sequence). The CDR3 spells CATSRAGEVEETQYF. CDR3 coding DNA: TGTGCCACCAGCAGAGCGGGAGAGGTGGAAGAGACCCAGTACTTC.

The genes are TRBV15 and TRBJ2-3, with D maybe TRBD2 (6 bases). Germline assignment: CDR1 LNHNV and CDR2 YYDKDF (reference sequence). The CDR3 runs 15 residues. Between the trimmed V and J ends, which lost 1 base and 14 bases, there was a span of 22 bases. CDR3 bases: TGTGCCACCAGCAGAGGGAACCGGGACCCACCCGGGGGGTATTTT. Translation: CATSRGNRDPPGGYF.

This rearrangement joins TRBV29-1 to TRBJ1-2; 9 bases agree with TRBD1. After removal of 5 bases from V and 7 bases from J, the junction contained 5 bases not matched to a gene. The CDR3 spans 12 residues. Germline CDR1 is SQVTM and CDR2 is ANQGSEA. The CDR3 DNA follows: TGCAGCGTTACGACAGGGGGAGCTGGCTACACCTTC. Amino acid sequence: CSVTTGGAGYTF.

This rearrangement joins TRBV19 to TRBJ1-6; unclear D gene. CDR3 length: 16 residues. With 6 bases removed from V and 3 bases from J, the gap between germline ends came to 15 bases. Germline V gene data show CDR1 as LNHDA and CDR2 as SQIVND (reference sequence). The CDR3 DNA reads TGTGCCAGTAGGAAAATAACCGGGAGCTATAATTCACCCCTCCACTTT. Translating gives CASRKITGSYNSPLHF. The complete variable domain, with remaining parts taken from reference TRBV19 and TRBJ1-6, reads DGGITQSPKYLFRKEGQNVTLSCEQNLNHDAMYWYRQDPGQGLRLIYYSQIVNDFQKGDIAEGYSVSREKKESFPLTVTSAQKNPTAFYLCASRKITGSYNSPLHFGNGTRLTVT.